The 28 T cell receptor beta chains presented below share a single source sample, sequenced in a study of OX40 agonist ivuxolimab in advanced cancers. The library was produced with the immunoSEQ multiplex PCR assay. TCRdb took over this immuneACCESS table, retaining in-frame rearrangements with V and J assigned. Such tables are incomplete; in checked studies, under half of the missing clones stem from an unresolved V gene, and the remainder is unexplained. In all, the sample holds 130,000 or so clones, and less than 95% of those were seen once. Jointly, the top ten make up around 0.99% of the sample. The material was CD4+ or CD8+ T cells sorted from blood, obtained in a trial of the OX40 agonist ivuxolimab. The receptors derive from an adult with an advanced solid tumor such as melanoma, head and neck, liver or kidney cancer.

The chain links TRBV9 to TRBJ1-2, with D tentatively TRBD1 (5 bases). This CDR3 is 13 amino acids long. Germline loops: CDR1 SGDLS, CDR2 YYNGEE. V lost 4 bases and J lost 0, with 7 bases in between. CDR3 bases: TGTGCCAGCAGCAGGGGTGCTAACTATGGCTACACCTTC. It translates to CASSRGANYGYTF.

The chain uses TRBV6-1 and TRBJ2-7; no definite D call. Germline values: CDR1 MNHNS, CDR2 SASEGT. The CDR3 length is 10 residues. The germline V and J ends were trimmed by 4 bases and 6 bases, with 4 bases remaining between them. CDR3 nucleotide sequence: TGTGCCAGCAGTGTGTCCGAGCAGTACTTC. Its protein is CASSVSEQYF.

The J gene is TRBJ1-4, the V gene TRBV7-9; 10 nucleotides match TRBD1. The ends lost 5 bases at V and 8 bases at J; junction bases unmatched: 8. Germline CDR1 SEHNR, CDR2 FQNEAQ (reference sequence). The CDR3 runs 15 residues. The DNA of the CDR3 is TGTGCCAGCAGCAAACGGACAGGGGGAGGGGAAAAACTGTTTTTT. Translation: CASSKRTGGGEKLFF. Drawing the rest from reference TRBV7-9 and TRBJ1-4, the complete variable domain is DTGVSQNPRHKITKRGQNVTFRCDPISEHNRLYWYRQTLGQGPEFLTYFQNEAQLEKSRLLSDRFSAERPKGSFSTLEIQRTEQGDSAMYLCASSKRTGGGEKLFFGSGTQLSVL.

This chain uses TRBV4-1 with TRBJ2-7; D is ambiguous. The CDR3 totals 13 residues. From germline, CDR1 is MGHRA and CDR2 YSYEKL. V was shortened by 0 bases and J by 6 bases, with 9 bases between the two germline ends. This CDR3 is CASSQDRLGEQYF. The DNA for the CDR3 is TGCGCCAGCAGCCAAGATAGGCTAGGCGAGCAGTACTTC.

This rearrangement joins TRBV7-3 to TRBJ1-6; 10 bases fit TRBD1. This CDR3 region has 15 residues. The germline V gene encodes CDR1 SGHTA and CDR2 FQGTGA. V trimming: 6 bases; J trimming: 8 bases; junction bases outside the gene matches: 7. CDR3 nucleotide sequence: TGTGCCAGCAGTTTGGACAGGGGGAAGGATTCACCCCTCCACTTT. Amino acids: CASSLDRGKDSPLHF. The variable domain in full, with the rest retrieved from reference TRBV7-3 and TRBJ1-6, is GAGVSQTPSNKVTEKGKYVELRCDPISGHTALYWYRQSLGQGPEFLIYFQGTGAADDSGLPNDRFFAVRPEGSVSTLKIQRTERGDSAVYLCASSLDRGKDSPLHFGNGTRLTVT.

The V and J genes are TRBV19 and TRBJ2-7; weak D call: TRBD2 (7 bases). CDR1 LNHDA and CDR2 SQIVND come from the germline V gene (reference sequence). V lost 4 bases, J lost 4 bases, and 14 bases lay in between. The CDR3 has 14 residues. In nucleotides, the CDR3 is TGTGCCAGTAGTACACAGGGAGGGGGTTACGAGCAGTACTTC. Its translation: CASSTQGGGYEQYF. Full variable domain (remainder filled in from reference TRBV19 and TRBJ2-7): DGGITQSPKYLFRKEGQNVTLSCEQNLNHDAMYWYRQDPGQGLRLIYYSQIVNDFQKGDIAEGYSVSREKKESFPLTVTSAQKNPTAFYLCASSTQGGGYEQYFGPGTRLTVT.

This clone has a single count. The chain employs TRBV2 and TRBJ2-3, with 11 bases matching TRBD2. This CDR3 comprises 15 residues. After removal of 4 bases from V and 5 bases from J, the junction contained 5 bases not matched to a gene. Germline values: CDR1 SNHLY, CDR2 FYNNEI. The CDR3 DNA reads as TGTGCCAGCAGTGGACTAGCGGGGAACCGAGATACGCAGTATTTT. It is translated as CASSGLAGNRDTQYF.

CDR3 nucleotides: TGTGCCAGCAGTTACTCTAGATCTAATGAAAAACTGTTTTTT. Protein sequence: CASSYSRSNEKLFF. The chain recombines TRBV6-5 with TRBJ1-4; D not resolved. V was cut by 0 bases and J by 3 bases, with 5 bases left in between. Per germline, CDR1 MNHEY and CDR2 SVGAGI. The CDR3 extends over 14 amino acids.

The CDR3 spells CASSSPILAGALYEQYF. In DNA form, the CDR3 reads TGTGCCAGCAGTTCACCGATACTAGCGGGAGCGCTCTACGAGCAGTACTTC. The chain carries TRBV27 and TRBJ2-7, with 11 bases identical to TRBD2. The CDR3 extends over 17 amino acids. The V segment lost 4 bases and the J segment 3 bases; nucleotides outside the gene matches: 11. Germline V gives CDR1 MNHEY, CDR2 SMNVEV (reference sequence).

The CDR3 DNA reads as TGTGCCAGCAGCTTTGACAGGGGAACCGGGGAGCTGTTTTTT. This sequence encodes CASSFDRGTGELFF. The chain carries TRBV5-8 and TRBJ2-2; TRBD1 matches at 8 bases. The trim removed 2 bases at V and 5 bases at J, leaving 2 bases unmatched. Germline CDR1 and CDR2: SGHTS and YDEGEE. The CDR3 length is 14 residues.

The CDR3 sequence is CAISEFRTGSTGELFF. The CDR3 DNA follows: TGTGCCATCAGTGAGTTCAGGACAGGGTCCACCGGGGAGCTGTTTTTT. This chain joins TRBV10-3 and TRBJ2-2, with TRBD1 identical over 8 bases. This CDR3 region has 16 residues. J was trimmed by 4 bases and V by 1 base; bases with no gene match: 5. Germline CDR1 ENHRY, CDR2 SYGVKD.

The chain recombines TRBV18 with TRBJ2-1, with TRBD2 matching over 11 bases. Germline V gives CDR1 KGHSH, CDR2 LQKENI. The junction had 9 bases not matched to a gene; V was cut back by 3 bases and J by 5 bases. The CDR3 is 17 residues long. CDR3 residues: CASSPVQLAGGNNEQFF. The CDR3 nucleotides read TGTGCCAGCTCACCCGTCCAGCTAGCGGGGGGTAACAATGAGCAGTTCTTC.

The rearrangement joins TRBV5-1 to TRBJ2-5; D gene ambiguous. Per the germline V gene, CDR1 is SGHRS and CDR2 is YFSETQ. The CDR3 is made up of 16 amino acids. V was clipped by 2 bases and J by 5 bases, with 19 bases between them. This chain's CDR3 is CASSLRGRYKTETQYF. Here the CDR3 DNA reads TGCGCCAGCAGCTTAAGAGGACGATACAAGACGGAGACCCAGTACTTC.

This chain joins TRBV9 and TRBJ1-2; 8 bases align to TRBD1. CDR3 size: 13 residues. V shed 7 bases and J 8 bases; nucleotides not matched to a gene: 10. In germline, CDR1 is SGDLS, CDR2 YYNGEE. The CDR3 nucleotides read TGTGCCAGCGATCGACAGGGGATGGAGGGCTACACCTTC. Translating it yields CASDRQGMEGYTF.

V is TRBV11-2 and J is TRBJ2-5, with 9 bases aligning to TRBD1. Trimming cost V 5 bases and J 5 bases; bases outside gene matches: 9. This CDR3 is built from 15 residues. Germline V gives CDR1 SGHAT, CDR2 FQNNGV. The CDR3 sequence is CASSPPGTGTETQYF. The CDR3 DNA is TGTGCCAGCAGCCCCCCCGGGACAGGGACCGAGACCCAGTACTTC.

This chain uses TRBV6-6 with TRBJ2-2; TRBD1 might be the D (6 bases). V dropped 2 bases and J dropped 7 bases, with 11 bases sitting between them. This CDR3 comprises 14 residues. The V gene's germline CDR1 is MNHNY and CDR2 SVGAGI (reference sequence). CDR3 coding DNA: TGTGCCAGCAGTTACGCCACAGGGAGCGGGGAGCTGTTTTTT. Translating gives CASSYATGSGELFF.

The chain carries TRBV13 and TRBJ2-7, with 8 bases that match TRBD1. This CDR3 spans 14 amino acids. V lost 7 bases to trimming and J lost 5 bases; unmatched junction nucleotides: 10. The germline CDR1 and CDR2 sequences are PRHDT and FYEKMQ (reference sequence). The CDR3 reads CASTSGTGYDEQYF. DNA of the CDR3: TGTGCCAGCACCTCCGGGACAGGATACGACGAGCAGTACTTC.

This clone was recorded only once. The V call is TRBV18, the J call TRBJ1-1, with D perhaps TRBD1 (6 bases). This CDR3 is 17 amino acids long. CDR1 and CDR2 from the germline V gene are KGHSH and LQKENI. The ends were cut back, 5 bases at V and 0 bases at J, with 19 bases in the middle. The CDR3 nucleotides read TGTGCCAGCTCAACTATGGATGGGGGCGCCGTGAACACTGAAGCTTTCTTT. This gives the protein CASSTMDGGAVNTEAFF. The full variable domain, in which reference TRBV18 and TRBJ1-1 provide the parts outside the CDR3, is NAGVMQNPRHLVRRRGQEARLRCSPMKGHSHVYWYRQLPEEGLKFMVYLQKENIIDESGMPKERFSAEFPKEGPSILRIQQVVRGDSAAYFCASSTMDGGAVNTEAFFGQGTRLTVV.

This sequence joins TRBV11-2 and TRBJ1-4, with unresolved D. The CDR3 has 14 residues. The V end lost 7 bases, the J end lost 4 bases, and 13 bases lay between the germline ends. Germline CDR1 reads SGHAT; CDR2 reads FQNNGV. The DNA for the CDR3 is TGTGCCAGCACCTCGTTGAGGCATAATGAAAAACTGTTTTTT. Protein product: CASTSLRHNEKLFF.

The gene calls are TRBV7-2 and TRBJ2-7; perhaps TRBD1 as D (5 bases). This CDR3 region has 11 residues. CDR1 and CDR2 from the germline V gene are SGHTA and FQGNSA. The V end lost 8 bases, the J end lost 4 bases, and 9 bases lay between the germline ends. Written as DNA, the CDR3 is TGTGCCAGCGGTAGGGGTTACGAGCAGTACTTC. Protein product: CASGRGYEQYF.

The chain combines TRBV28 with TRBJ2-3; 9 bases align to TRBD2. This CDR3 is built from 15 residues. From germline, CDR1 is MDHEN and CDR2 SYDVKM. V was pared by 4 bases and J by 5 bases, with 7 bases of the junction left unmatched. The CDR3 region is CASSSIKREVDTQYF. In DNA form, the CDR3 reads TGTGCCAGCAGTTCGATTAAGCGGGAGGTAGATACGCAGTATTTT.

This chain links TRBV18 with TRBJ2-5; D not certain. This CDR3 has 13 amino acids. The V gene lost 3 bases and the J gene lost 3 bases, with 8 bases spanning the gap. Germline V lookup: CDR1 KGHSH, CDR2 LQKENI. This CDR3 reads CASSPGLEETQYF. The CDR3 DNA is TGTGCCAGCTCACCCGGATTAGAAGAGACCCAGTACTTC.

The chain couples TRBV6-6 to TRBJ1-5, with D possibly TRBD1 on 5 matching bases. The CDR3 contains 15 residues. CDR1 is MNHNY and CDR2 is SVGAGI in the germline V gene (reference sequence). Trimming stripped 6 bases from V and 3 bases from J, with 15 bases between. The CDR3 here is CASSLYRDLNQPQHF. CDR3 nucleotide sequence: TGTGCCAGCAGCCTTTATCGGGACCTCAATCAGCCCCAGCATTTT.

The rearrangement uses TRBV7-8 and TRBJ2-3, with unresolved D. Germline V gene sequence: CDR1 SGHVS, CDR2 FQNEAQ. This CDR3 has 15 amino acids. V lost 0 bases and J lost 0, with 7 bases in between. The CDR3 DNA sequence: TGTGCCAGCAGCTTAGCCCCCCCTAGCACAGATACGCAGTATTTT. Translation gives CASSLAPPSTDTQYF.

The V and J genes are TRBV7-9 and TRBJ1-5; D unresolved. The ends were cut back, 1 base at V and 7 bases at J, with 14 bases in the middle. The CDR3 has 15 amino acids. Germline V lookup: CDR1 SEHNR, CDR2 FQNEAQ (reference sequence). The CDR3 spells CASSLEPPKNQPQHF. The CDR3 nucleotides read TGTGCCAGCAGCTTAGAGCCCCCTAAGAACCAGCCCCAGCATTTT.

V is TRBV7-6 and J is TRBJ2-1; 10 bases are a match to TRBD2. Germline V gene data show CDR1 as SGHVS and CDR2 as FNYEAQ. The ends lost 5 bases at V and 0 bases at J; junction bases unmatched: 7. The CDR3 runs to 17 residues. The CDR3 loop is CASSIASGRFSYNEQFF. CDR3 in DNA: TGTGCCAGCAGCATCGCTAGCGGGAGATTCTCCTACAATGAGCAGTTCTTC.

The chain joins TRBV27 to TRBJ1-1, with TRBD1 matching 9 bases. Germline trimming cut 5 bases from V and 1 base from J; bases unmatched to any gene: 5. Germline V gene sequence: CDR1 MNHEY, CDR2 SMNVEV (reference sequence). The CDR3 sequence is 15 residues long. The CDR3 region has the DNA TGTGCCAGCAGTCCTTTGGACAGGGGGAACACTGAAGCTTTCTTT. Translated: CASSPLDRGNTEAFF.

V gene TRBV30 combines with J gene TRBJ1-1, with a weak D call TRBD1 (5 bases). The CDR3 consists of 14 residues. Trimming took off 3 bases at V and 5 bases at J, with 16 bases between the two ends. Germline-derived CDR1 and CDR2 are GTSNPN and SVGIG (reference sequence). DNA for the CDR3: TGTGCCTGGAGCGCCCTTTGGGACGGGACTGAAGCTTTCTTT. It translates to CAWSALWDGTEAFF.